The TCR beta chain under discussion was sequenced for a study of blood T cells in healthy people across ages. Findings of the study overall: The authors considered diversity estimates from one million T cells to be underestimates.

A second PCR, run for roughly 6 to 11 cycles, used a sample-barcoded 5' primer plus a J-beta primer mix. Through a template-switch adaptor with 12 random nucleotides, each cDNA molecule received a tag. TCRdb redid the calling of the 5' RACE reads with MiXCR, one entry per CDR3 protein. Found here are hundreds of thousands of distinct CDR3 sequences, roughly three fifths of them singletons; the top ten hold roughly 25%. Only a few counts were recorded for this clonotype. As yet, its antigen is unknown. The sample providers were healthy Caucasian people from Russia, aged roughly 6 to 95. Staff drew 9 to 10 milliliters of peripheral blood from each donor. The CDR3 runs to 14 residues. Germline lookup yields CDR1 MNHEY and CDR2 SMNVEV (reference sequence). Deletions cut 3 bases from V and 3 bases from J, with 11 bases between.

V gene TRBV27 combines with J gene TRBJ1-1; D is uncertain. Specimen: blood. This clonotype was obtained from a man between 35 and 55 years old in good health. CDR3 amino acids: CASSFGIADTEAFF. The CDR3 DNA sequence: TGTGCCAGCAGTTTTGGGATAGCGGACACTGAAGCTTTCTTT.